The 10 T cell receptor beta chains below all came from one sample that was sequenced in a study of shared clonotypes between healthy human individuals. Clones were sequenced by immunoSEQ multiplex PCR, and TCRdb holds only the in-frame ones, with some missing. The sample has approximately 1.5 million clones; approximately 98.5% are singletons. Sequenced sample: naive CD4+ T cells sorted from blood. Indicated subset: CD45RA+ positively selected. These receptors all stem from a man aged 25-45 years in good health.

This sequence joins TRBV5-6 and TRBJ2-7; no reliable D call. The CDR3 contains 13 residues. Germline V CDR1 and CDR2: SGHDT, YYEEEE. V lost 1 base, J lost 2 bases, and 7 bases lay in between. The CDR3 region has the DNA TGTGCCAGCAGCTTGAAGGCCCCCTACGAGCAGTACTTC. This codes for CASSLKAPYEQYF.

V and J are TRBV28 and TRBJ2-6, with D uncertain. CDR3 length: 16 residues. The V end was cut by 3 bases, the J end by 3 bases, with 12 bases between. The germline gives CDR1 MDHEN, CDR2 SYDVKM. CDR3 sequence: CASSLRQVFGANVLTF. The CDR3 coding sequence is TGTGCCAGCAGTTTGCGGCAGGTATTTGGGGCCAACGTCCTGACTTTC.

The CDR3 protein is CASSYSYGDTQYF. DNA for the CDR3: TGTGCCAGCAGTTACTCGTATGGGGATACGCAGTATTTT. V is TRBV6-6 and J is TRBJ2-3; the D is unclear. Trimming cost V 0 bases and J 6 bases, with 7 bases left between them. CDR3 length: 13 amino acids. The germline V gene has CDR1 MNHNY and CDR2 SVGAGI (reference sequence).

The chain joins TRBV10-3 to TRBJ1-3; 12 bases align to TRBD1. The V and J ends lost 6 bases and 4 bases, in that order; junction bases with no gene match: 1. The CDR3 has 14 amino acids. From germline, CDR1 is ENHRY and CDR2 SYGVKD. As DNA, the CDR3 is TGTGCCATCAGGGGACAGGGGGCCGGAAACACCATATATTTT. This translates into CAIRGQGAGNTIYF.

This clone was detected once. The rearrangement uses TRBV11-2 and TRBJ2-7, with D perhaps being TRBD1 or TRBD2 (5 bases each). The germline V gene encodes CDR1 SGHAT and CDR2 FQNNGV. The CDR3 sequence is 14 residues long. V was clipped by 2 bases and J by 5 bases, with 13 bases between them. CDR3 residues: CASSLNPRGDEQYF. The CDR3 DNA sequence: TGTGCCAGCAGCTTAAACCCTCGAGGGGACGAGCAGTACTTC.

This clone was detected only once. The chain links TRBV5-4 to TRBJ2-6; D remains unclear. Germline V gives CDR1 SGHNT, CDR2 YYREEE (reference sequence). The CDR3 covers 15 residues. Trimming took 4 bases from V and 4 from J, leaving 12 bases between them. CDR3 region: CASSAKVSGANVLTF. CDR3 nucleotide sequence: TGTGCCAGCAGCGCTAAGGTCTCCGGGGCCAACGTCCTGACTTTC.

The rearrangement joins TRBV21-1 to TRBJ2-5; TRBD2, as called in the table, went unchecked against the DNA. TRBV21-1 represents a pseudogene. CDR3 size: 19 residues. CDR3 DNA sequence: TGTGCCAGCAGCAGAGGTGGGTTAGCGGGGGACCTATCACAAGAGACCCAGTACTTC. Its translation: CASSRGGLAGDLSQETQYF.

This clone was counted a few times. The sample contains more than one DNA sequence encoding this CDR3. The genes are TRBV25-1 and TRBJ2-5; D gene uncertain. CDR1 and CDR2 from the germline V gene are MGHDK and SYGVNS. The V end lost 4 bases, the J end lost 1 base, and 1 base lay between the germline ends. The CDR3 is 11 amino acids. DNA for the CDR3: TGTGCCAGCAGTGCCCAAGAGACCCAGTACTTC. Its protein product is CASSAQETQYF.

The J gene is TRBJ2-2, the V gene TRBV9; 9 positions match TRBD1. Germline values: CDR1 SGDLS, CDR2 YYNGEE. CDR3 length equals 17 residues. J was trimmed by 2 bases and V by 3 bases; bases with no gene match: 8. The CDR3 region has the DNA TGTGCCAGCAGCGGCAAGGACAGGGGCCTCAACACCGGGGAGCTGTTTTTT. This translates into CASSGKDRGLNTGELFF.

The chain recombines TRBV5-4 with TRBJ2-3, with 10 bases that match TRBD2. Trimming removed 5 bases from V and 4 bases from J; junction bases left unmatched: 7. Germline CDR1 and CDR2: SGHNT and YYREEE (reference sequence). The CDR3 spans 15 residues. This CDR3 reads CASRRASGSSDTQYF. For the CDR3, the DNA is TGTGCCAGCAGGCGGGCTAGCGGGAGTTCAGATACGCAGTATTTT.